This TCR beta chain appears in the sequencing data of a study of blood T cells in healthy people across ages. Regarding the study as a whole: It was found that TCR beta diversity correlated strongly with the percentage of naive T cells.

The CDR3 extends over 14 amino acids. CDR1 DFQATT and CDR2 SNEGSKA come from the germline V gene (reference sequence). Worth noting for this clonotype: Antigen unknown.

Alongside a J-beta primer mix, a sample-barcoded 5' primer served in a second PCR lasting about 7 to 11 cycles. Each cDNA molecule was tagged by a template-switch adaptor that had 12 random nucleotides. TCRdb fed the 5' RACE reads into MiXCR, producing one record per CDR3 protein. Of 850,000 to 1,300,000 distinct CDR3 sequences detected, under 55% appear once; the ten largest clones hold approximately 17%. The receptor was isolated from a woman in her sixties or seventies in good health. Sequencing input: blood. V usage is TRBV20-1 and J usage is TRBJ2-7; 11 bases align to TRBD2. TRBJ2-5 matches the DNA end more closely, so the J call is doubtful. The CDR3 sequence: CSARRLAGLETQYF. DNA for the CDR3: TGCAGTGCTAGGAGACTAGCGGGACTAGAGACCCAGTACTTC.